Listed below are T cell receptor beta chains from one sample, sequenced in a study of cytomegalovirus exposure and HLA in healthy donors. Only in-frame clones appear in the TCRdb table, and some are missing; sequencing was by immunoSEQ multiplex PCR. The table records over 250,000 clones, roughly 90% of them present only once. The sample comprised PBMCs. Source of these receptors: a woman aged 25 to 39 in good health and CMV-seropositive. Each CDR3 is given with its conserved first and last residue. A D gene is named only where the DNA matches it firmly. Clone size, where shown, is once, few, many, or a class for clones that have expanded.

D	V	size	J	DNA	CDR3
.	TRBV30	.	TRBJ1-5	TGTGCCTGGAGTGTTGACAGAAATCAGCCCCAGCATTTT	CAWSVDRNQPQHF
.	TRBV30	.	TRBJ1-2	TGTGCCTGGGAAAAAGTTAATGGCTACACCTTC	CAWEKVNGYTF
TRBD2	TRBV5-6	.	TRBJ2-7	TGTGCCAGCAGCTTACCTAATCCCAGGACTAGCCCAAGGGGAAAGCAGTACTTC	CASSLPNPRTSPRGKQYF
.	TRBV27	few	TRBJ2-2	TGTGCCAGCAGGAGGGCGGACACCGGGGAGCTGTTTTTT	CASRRADTGELFF
.	TRBV7-9	.	TRBJ1-2	TGTGCCAGCAGCCCACCGGATCAGCGGGGCTACACCTTC	CASSPPDQRGYTF
.	TRBV6-5	.	TRBJ1-5	TGTGCCAGCAGTCCTTTCAGCAATCAGCCCCAGCATTTT	CASSPFSNQPQHF
.	TRBV6-4	.	TRBJ2-1	TGTGCCAGCAGTGACTCGAATTACAATGAGCAGTTCTTC	CASSDSNYNEQFF
TRBD1	TRBV28	.	TRBJ2-7	TGTGCCAGCAGGCTGGGGATAACAGGGGCGATCTACGAGCAGTACTTC	CASRLGITGAIYEQYF
TRBD2	TRBV18	.	TRBJ2-1	TGTGCCAGCTCACCACAATTGGCGGGAGGATCGGGCTACAATGAGCAGTTCTTC	CASSPQLAGGSGYNEQFF
.	TRBV30	.	TRBJ1-2	TGTGCCTGGAGTAAAGGGGGGACTCAGTATGGCTACACCTTC	CAWSKGGTQYGYTF
.	TRBV30	.	TRBJ1-1	TGTGCCTGGAGTGTACGGGCGAGGAACACTGAAGCTTTCTTT	CAWSVRARNTEAFF
.	TRBV13	.	TRBJ2-1	TGTGCCAGCAGCTTAGGCCGGGGGCTCAGCTCCTACAATGAGCAGTTCTTC	CASSLGRGLSSYNEQFF
.	TRBV30	.	TRBJ2-7	TGTGCCTGGAGTGGGACCTTGGGCGGGACCCTAAGCGAGCAGTACTTC	CAWSGTLGGTLSEQYF
.	TRBV5-6	.	TRBJ1-2	TGTGCCAGCAGCTTGGAAGCTGGATATGGCTACACCTTC	CASSLEAGYGYTF
TRBD1	TRBV6-5	.	TRBJ1-2	TGTGCCAGCAGTAAGGACAGGGGACCTAACTATGGCTACACCTTC	CASSKDRGPNYGYTF
TRBD2	TRBV4-3	.	TRBJ2-3	TGCGCCAGCAGCCCAAGGACTAGCGGGAGTGATACGCAGTATTTT	CASSPRTSGSDTQYF
.	TRBV5-6	once	TRBJ2-7	TGTGCCAGCAGCTTGGGAAACCGCGAGCAGTACTTC	CASSLGNREQYF
TRBD1	TRBV4-2	.	TRBJ1-2	TGTGCCAGCAGCCCCTTCCCAGGGACAGACTATGGCTACACCTTC	CASSPFPGTDYGYTF
TRBD1	TRBV27	.	TRBJ2-7	TGTGCCAGCAGTTGGGGACAGGGGGGGTACGAGCAGTACTTC	CASSWGQGGYEQYF
TRBD2	TRBV13	.	TRBJ2-3	TGTGCCAGCAGCTCCTCGGCACCCCCGGGACTAGCGGGACCAACGACCCGCACAGATACGCAGTATTTT	CASSSSAPPGLAGPTTRTDTQYF
.	TRBV30	.	TRBJ1-3	TGTGCCTGGAGTCAGGGGTCCTCTGGAAACACCATATATTTT	CAWSQGSSGNTIYF
TRBD2	TRBV25-1	.	TRBJ2-4	TGTGCCAGCAGTGGGGGGACTAGCGGGAGGGGAAACATTCAGTACTTC	CASSGGTSGRGNIQYF
.	TRBV29-1	.	TRBJ1-1	TGCAGCGTTGACCGGGACAACACTGAAGCTTTCTTT	CSVDRDNTEAFF
TRBD1	TRBV19	.	TRBJ2-7	TGTGCCAGTAGTATTACCCAGGGGGCCCACGAGCAGTACTTC	CASSITQGAHEQYF
.	TRBV2	.	TRBJ1-2	TGTGCCAGCAGTGAAGCGCTTCGGGGGCGGGGTGGCTACACCTTC	CASSEALRGRGGYTF
.	TRBV4-1	.	TRBJ1-5	TGCGCCAGCAGCCAAGAAGTTGCGGCAAATCAGCCCCAGCATTTT	CASSQEVAANQPQHF
.	TRBV29-1	.	TRBJ1-1	TGCAGCGTCGTAGAGGGGGTCACTGAAGCTTTCTTT	CSVVEGVTEAFF
.	TRBV11-1	.	TRBJ2-3	TGTGCCAGCAGCCCCATAGAGACCGACCAAGTGGGCACAGATACGCAGTATTTT	CASSPIETDQVGTDTQYF
TRBD2	TRBV28	.	TRBJ2-1	TGTGCCAGCAGTTCCCCCTTGGCCAGCGGGAGCTACAATGAGCAGTTCTTC	CASSSPLASGSYNEQFF
.	TRBV30	.	TRBJ1-2	TGTGCCTGGAGTGTACACCTGGGGGGCTATGGCTACACCTTC	CAWSVHLGGYGYTF
TRBD1	TRBV15	.	TRBJ1-5	TGTGCCACCAGCACAGAGCTCCCGGGACAGGGGTTGGAGGTGAATCAGCCCCAGCATTTT	CATSTELPGQGLEVNQPQHF